This entry features one T cell receptor (beta chain) sequence. No antigen is known for it. These data belong to a study of Ad26.COV2.S vaccination and SARS-CoV-2 variants. About the study: By the intramuscular route, Ad26.COV2.S was given once, or twice 56 days apart.

Notes on the study in general: Vaccine and placebo recipients had comparable breadth of non-spike TCRs.

From germline, CDR1 is LGHNA and CDR2 YSLEER. The CDR3 loop spans 17 amino acids. J lost 5 bases, V lost 0 bases, and 9 bases had no gene match. Treatment of the sample: about 20 received Ad26.COV2.S at low or high dose, single or two shots; a few received placebo; per-sample allocation not given. The samples were gathered on day 63 after the first injection of vaccine or placebo. The individual, an adult aged 18-55 years, was a donor in Boston. The protocol was immunoSEQ multiplex PCR, while the TCRdb copy is restricted to in-frame clones and leaves out a portion. The table shows some 480,000 clones, with roughly 89% occurring only once.

Sequenced material: peripheral blood, taken in a trial of Ad26.COV2.S vaccine versus placebo. V usage is TRBV4-3 and J usage is TRBJ2-3, with 9 bases fitting TRBD2. This receptor was identified in a person aged 18 to 59 who received the Ad26.COV2.S COVID-19 vaccine or a placebo. Here the CDR3 reads CASSQDTAGGGVDTQYF. The CDR3 DNA sequence: TGCGCCAGCAGCCAAGATACGGCGGGAGGGGGCGTAGATACGCAGTATTTT.